These 18 T cell receptor beta chains were all obtained from the same sample, sequenced in a study of cytomegalovirus exposure and HLA in healthy donors. PCR used 60 Vbeta primers and 13 Jbeta primers. The repertoire was sequenced with immunoSEQ multiplex PCR; TCRdb's copy has only in-frame clones and lacks some. Of 130,000 or so clones listed, approximately 79% are singletons. The sequenced material came from PBMCs. Receptor source: a male donor in good health and CMV-seronegative.

The chain links TRBV11-1 to TRBJ1-1; 8 bases agree with TRBD1. This CDR3 is 13 amino acids long. Germline V lookup: CDR1 SGHAT, CDR2 FQDESV (reference sequence). J lost 10 bases, V lost 5 bases, and 9 bases had no gene match. CDR3 region: CASSPDRERVAFF. In DNA form, the CDR3 reads TGTGCCAGCAGCCCGGACAGGGAACGGGTAGCTTTCTTT. The full variable domain, its missing parts supplied by reference TRBV11-1 and TRBJ1-1, is EAEVAQSPRYKITEKSQAVAFWCDPISGHATLYWYRQILGQGPELLVQFQDESVVDDSQLPKDRFSAERLKGVDSTLKIQPAELGDSAMYLCASSPDRERVAFFGQGTRLTVV.

The CDR3 bases are TGTGCCATCAGGGCCGGGACAGGGCTCGACTATGGCTACACCTTC. Amino acids: CAIRAGTGLDYGYTF. The rearrangement links TRBV10-3 to TRBJ1-2; 9 nucleotides match TRBD1. The CDR3 sequence is 15 residues long. The V gene's germline CDR1 is ENHRY and CDR2 SYGVKD. V shed 6 bases and J 3 bases; nucleotides not matched to a gene: 8.

The chain couples TRBV10-1 to TRBJ1-1; D is possibly TRBD1 (6 bases). V was shortened by 5 bases and J by 6 bases, with 16 bases between the two germline ends. The germline V gene encodes CDR1 WNHNN and CDR2 SYGVQD (reference sequence). The CDR3 sequence is 14 residues long. The CDR3 region has the DNA TGCGCCAGCAGTCTGTCACAGGGCGAGGCTGAAGCTTTCTTT. This encodes CASSLSQGEAEAFF.

The CDR3 nucleotides are TGTGCCAGTAGTATGATCGGTGGACAGGGGCACTACGAGCAGTACTTC. Amino acid sequence: CASSMIGGQGHYEQYF. The chain has TRBV19 and TRBJ2-7; 9 bases agree with TRBD1. V was pared by 3 bases and J by 3 bases, with 9 bases of the junction left unmatched. From germline, CDR1 is LNHDA and CDR2 SQIVND (reference sequence). CDR3 length equals 16 residues.

This clone has only a few counts. The chain recombines TRBV7-3 with TRBJ1-1; weak D call: TRBD1 (6 bases). CDR3 length: 14 residues. Germline CDR1 reads SGHTA; CDR2 reads FQGTGA. Trimming left V 3 bases short and J 0 bases short, with 8 bases between. The CDR3: CASSFNRVNTEAFF. CDR3 in DNA: TGTGCCAGCAGCTTCAACAGGGTGAACACTGAAGCTTTCTTT.

The chain recombines TRBV30 with TRBJ2-2, with D tentatively TRBD1 (6 bases). Trimming stripped 2 bases from V and 1 base from J, with 11 bases between. The CDR3 length is 15 residues. Germline values: CDR1 GTSNPN, CDR2 SVGIG (reference sequence). The CDR3 nucleotides read TGTGCCTGGAGTCCCCCGGACAGGAACACCGGGGAGCTGTTTTTT. Its translation: CAWSPPDRNTGELFF.

This chain connects TRBV18 to TRBJ2-5; maybe TRBD2 (5 bases). Germline lookup yields CDR1 KGHSH and CDR2 LQKENI. CDR3 length: 14 amino acids. V lost 6 bases and J lost 0, with 11 bases in between. CDR3 sequence reads: CASSLGSYQETQYF. The DNA for the CDR3 is TGTGCCAGCTCCCTGGGGAGCTACCAAGAGACCCAGTACTTC.

This clone was detected a few times. This sequence joins TRBV10-2 and TRBJ2-3, with 7 bases identical to TRBD2. V gave up 4 bases and J gave up 4 bases; unmatched junction bases: 5. Germline V CDR1 and CDR2: WSHSY, SAAADI. The CDR3 sequence is 14 residues long. CDR3 coding DNA: TGCGCCAGCAGTGTGAGCGGGGAGGCAGATACGCAGTATTTT. This codes for CASSVSGEADTQYF.

This sequence joins TRBV7-2 and TRBJ2-5, with D perhaps TRBD1 (6 bases). The end of the DNA is better explained by TRBJ2-7, so the J call may be wrong. From germline, CDR1 is SGHTA and CDR2 FQGNSA. The CDR3 sequence is 14 residues long. The CDR3 DNA reads TGTGCCAGCAGCTTAGATGGCAGGGGTTACGAGCAGTACTTC. This encodes CASSLDGRGYEQYF.

The chain is built from TRBV18 and TRBJ1-1, with 8 bases that match TRBD1. The CDR3 sequence is 15 residues long. The germline V gene encodes CDR1 KGHSH and CDR2 LQKENI. V shed 1 base and J 1 base; nucleotides not matched to a gene: 2. CDR3 residues: CASSPRTGTNTEAFF. The DNA of the CDR3 is TGTGCCAGCTCACCACGGACAGGGACGAACACTGAAGCTTTCTTT. Looking up the rest from reference TRBV18 and TRBJ1-1 gives the full variable domain: NAGVMQNPRHLVRRRGQEARLRCSPMKGHSHVYWYRQLPEEGLKFMVYLQKENIIDESGMPKERFSAEFPKEGPSILRIQQVVRGDSAAYFCASSPRTGTNTEAFFGQGTRLTVV.

The V call is TRBV5-1, the J call TRBJ1-1, with a tentative D call TRBD1 (5 bases). Trimming left V 4 bases short and J 1 base short, with 11 bases between. The CDR3 loop spans 14 amino acids. The V gene's germline CDR1 is SGHRS and CDR2 YFSETQ. CDR3 sequence reads: CASSGGRENTEAFF. The CDR3 DNA reads TGCGCCAGCAGCGGCGGCAGGGAGAACACTGAAGCTTTCTTT.

The V gene is TRBV14, the J gene TRBJ1-1; TRBD1 matches 7 bases. This CDR3 has 19 residues. Germline V gene data show CDR1 as SGHDN and CDR2 as FVKESK. V lost 1 base, J lost 1 base, and 15 bases stayed unmatched. The CDR3 coding sequence is TGTGCCAGCAGCCAAGGGCTTGGGACAAAGGGGGCAAAGAACACTGAAGCTTTCTTT. Residues: CASSQGLGTKGAKNTEAFF.

The chain recombines TRBV5-1 with TRBJ2-7, with D tentatively TRBD1 (6 bases). In germline, CDR1 is SGHRS, CDR2 YFSETQ. Trimming removed 4 bases from V and 1 base from J, with 18 bases in between. CDR3 length: 16 residues. The CDR3 loop reads CASSNPGHEISYEQYF. The CDR3 DNA reads as TGCGCCAGCAGCAACCCGGGACACGAGATATCCTACGAGCAGTACTTC.

This rearrangement joins TRBV5-4 to TRBJ2-2, with 7 bases aligning to TRBD1. The germline gives CDR1 SGHNT, CDR2 YYREEE (reference sequence). This CDR3 comprises 15 residues. J was trimmed by 0 bases and V by 4 bases; bases with no gene match: 3. DNA for the CDR3: TGTGCCAGCAGCCCGACAGGGACGAACACCGGGGAGCTGTTTTTT. It codes for CASSPTGTNTGELFF. Full variable domain (outside the CDR3, taken from reference TRBV5-4 and TRBJ2-2): ETGVTQSPTHLIKTRGQQVTLRCSSQSGHNTVSWYQQALGQGPQFIFQYYREEENGRGNFPPRFSGLQFPNYSSELNVNALELDDSALYLCASSPTGTNTGELFFGEGSRLTVL.

V gene TRBV21-1 combines with J gene TRBJ1-1. TRBV21-1 is tagged as a pseudogene. The CDR3 has 14 amino acids. CDR3 DNA sequence: TGTGCCACCGCGAGGGGGGGAAGGGGCACTGAAGCTTTCTTT. Its translation is CATARGGRGTEAFF.

The chain couples TRBV27 to TRBJ2-1, with TRBD1 identical over 8 bases. The CDR3 is 11 amino acids. Germline assignment: CDR1 MNHEY and CDR2 SMNVEV (reference sequence). The V segment lost 4 bases and the J segment 12 bases; nucleotides outside the gene matches: 2. CDR3 bases: TGTGCCAGCAGTTCCGGGACAGGGCAGTTCTTC. Amino acids: CASSSGTGQFF.

The genes are TRBV10-1 and TRBJ1-1, with TRBD1 identical over 8 bases. CDR1 is WNHNN, CDR2 SYGVQD, per germline (reference sequence). The CDR3 covers 13 residues. Trimming at V came to 5 bases and at J to 4 bases, leaving 3 bases not matched to a gene. The DNA for the CDR3 is TGCGCCAGCAGTCAGGGGGCAAGCACTGAAGCTTTCTTT. It specifies CASSQGASTEAFF.

This clone was seen only a few times. The chain couples TRBV4-3 to TRBJ1-1, with unresolved D. Per germline, CDR1 LGHNA and CDR2 YSLEER. V was clipped by 1 base and J by 1 base, with 10 bases between them. CDR3 length equals 15 residues. The DNA of the CDR3 is TGCGCCAGCAGCCAAGGATTGAGGGAGAACACTGAAGCTTTCTTT. As protein: CASSQGLRENTEAFF.